The 29 T cell receptor beta chains reported below all come from one sample, sequenced in a study of shared clonotypes between healthy human individuals. Sequencing used immunoSEQ multiplex PCR; TCRdb keeps in-frame clones, though not all of them. The table lists under 600,000 clones, 70% to 80% of them singletons. The sample was PBMCs. Receptor source: a woman between 35 and 50 years old in good health. Some clones in this sample may be carry-over from other donors' samples.

The chain is built from TRBV7-9 and TRBJ2-1; 8 bases are a match to TRBD2. The CDR3 has 16 amino acids. Germline V gene lookup returns CDR1 SEHNR and CDR2 FQNEAQ (reference sequence). The junction had 11 bases not matched to a gene; V was cut back by 0 bases and J by 10 bases. The DNA for the CDR3 is TGTGCCAGCAGCTTAGCTATGGGACTGACTAGCGACGAGCAGTTCTTC. Protein product: CASSLAMGLTSDEQFF.

Details on this clone: Compared with germline, one end of the junction differs, possibly owing to a read error. The rearrangement joins TRBV15 to TRBJ2-5; TRBD2 might be the D (8 bases). TRBJ2-7 matches the DNA end more closely, so the J call is doubtful. There are 20 residues in the CDR3. From germline, CDR1 is LNHNV and CDR2 YYDKDF (reference sequence). The CDR3, as DNA: TGTGTCACCAGCAGAGACAGGGATTGGGTAGCGGGACCACATCGGTGCGAGCAGTACTTC. This gives the protein CVTSRDRDWVAGPHRCEQYF.

This chain links TRBV29-1 with TRBJ1-1; TRBD1 agrees at 11 bases. The CDR3 spans 14 residues. V lost 5 bases to trimming and J lost 6 bases; unmatched junction nucleotides: 8. From germline, CDR1 is SQVTM and CDR2 ANQGSEA. The CDR3 region is CSVTDRGRGSEAFF. CDR3 nucleotides: TGCAGCGTTACGGACAGGGGGCGAGGATCTGAAGCTTTCTTT.

About this clone itself: A much larger clone differs by one base, so this may be a read error. Other DNA sequences in the sample encode the same CDR3. The chain combines TRBV5-4 with TRBJ2-1; 11 bases are a match to TRBD1. Trimming cost V 3 bases and J 4 bases; bases outside gene matches: 3. The germline V gene encodes CDR1 SGHNT and CDR2 YYREEE (reference sequence). CDR3 size: 15 residues. The CDR3 sequence is CASSSGTGGYNEQFF. The CDR3 nucleotides read TGTGCCAGCAGCTCCGGGACAGGGGGTTACAATGAGCAGTTCTTC.

The chain carries TRBV28 and TRBJ1-2, with 10 bases matching TRBD1. The CDR3 consists of 15 residues. V was clipped by 5 bases and J by 7 bases; unmatched bases: 10. Germline CDR1 reads MDHEN; CDR2 reads SYDVKM. The CDR3 sequence: CASSKPGQGRAGYTF. In DNA, the CDR3 is TGTGCCAGCAGTAAACCGGGACAGGGGAGGGCTGGCTACACCTTC.

The V gene is TRBV7-7, the J gene TRBJ2-1, with TRBD1 matching over 9 bases. CDR1 is SSHAT and CDR2 is FNYEAQ in the germline V gene (reference sequence). The CDR3 spans 14 residues. The CDR3 sequence: CASARTGADNEQFF. CDR3 coding DNA: TGTGCTAGCGCCAGGACAGGGGCTGACAATGAGCAGTTCTTC.

This sequence joins TRBV9 and TRBJ2-7; no clear D. The CDR3 consists of 17 residues. The germline V and J ends were trimmed by 1 base and 2 bases, with 19 bases remaining between them. Germline V gene sequence: CDR1 SGDLS, CDR2 YYNGEE. CDR3 sequence: CASSVSTVKRRTYEQYF. DNA of the CDR3: TGTGCCAGCAGCGTAAGTACAGTCAAACGACGAACCTACGAGCAGTACTTC.

As concerns this clone: At one boundary the junction diverges from the germline segment, which might be a read error. V is TRBV28 and J is TRBJ1-5; no firm D call. In germline, CDR1 is MDHEN, CDR2 SYDVKM. This CDR3 region has 16 residues. This CDR3 reads CASSLSSGLSNQSQHF. The CDR3 DNA reads TGTGCCAGCAGTTTAAGTTCGGGTCTTAGCAATCAGTCCCAGCATTTT.

Turning to this clone: One end of the junction is discordant with germline, which a read error may explain. The chain uses TRBV7-2 and TRBJ2-2; D remains unclear. Germline V gene data show CDR1 as SGHTA and CDR2 as FQGNSA. This CDR3 is 13 amino acids long. The CDR3 nucleotides read TGTGCCAGCAGCTTACCTCTTACCGGAGAGCTGTTTTTT. It specifies CASSLPLTGELFF.

This chain links TRBV7-2 with TRBJ2-7, with TRBD1 identical over 7 bases. Germline assignment: CDR1 SGHTA and CDR2 FQGNSA. With V trimmed by 1 base and J by 3 bases, 6 bases remained unmatched. CDR3 length: 15 amino acids. The CDR3 sequence is CASSLGVGGFYEQYF. The CDR3 coding sequence is TGTGCCAGCAGCTTAGGTGTAGGGGGCTTCTACGAGCAGTACTTC.

This clone was detected only a few times. The V call is TRBV10-2, the J call TRBJ1-1, with 7 bases lining up with TRBD1. CDR3 length equals 13 residues. Per germline, CDR1 WSHSY and CDR2 SAAADI. V dropped 7 bases and J dropped 5; count of bases not matched to a gene: 7. CDR3 in amino acids: CASIGQVETEAFF. CDR3 bases: TGCGCCAGCATCGGACAGGTGGAAACTGAAGCTTTCTTT.

In its sample, this clone was seen a few times. V and J are TRBV27 and TRBJ1-4; perhaps TRBD1 as D (6 bases). The CDR3 consists of 16 residues. Trimming stripped 2 bases from V and 7 bases from J, with 17 bases between. CDR1 and CDR2 (germline): MNHEY, SMNVEV (reference sequence). The CDR3 DNA follows: TGTGCCAGCAGTTTAGGGGGCCGCGGGGAAGGTGAAAAACTGTTTTTT. It yields the protein CASSLGGRGEGEKLFF.

The table lists this clone with a count of one. The rearrangement uses TRBV7-8 and TRBJ1-4; 10 positions agree with TRBD1. Germline CDR1 reads SGHVS; CDR2 reads FQNEAQ. There are 16 residues in the CDR3. The V and J ends lost 1 base and 6 bases, in that order; junction bases with no gene match: 5. CDR3 in DNA: TGTGCCAGCAGCTTAGTCCCCGGGACAGGGGATGAAAAACTGTTTTTT. It codes for CASSLVPGTGDEKLFF.

The genes are TRBV28 and TRBJ2-6, with 10 bases that match TRBD2. Germline CDR1 and CDR2: MDHEN and SYDVKM. The CDR3 contains 13 residues. J gave up 10 bases and V 8 bases, and 5 bases lay outside the gene matches. CDR3: CASQGTSVNVLTF. In DNA form, the CDR3 reads TGTGCCAGCCAGGGGACTAGCGTAAACGTCCTGACTTTC.

This clone was seen just once. The genes are TRBV30 and TRBJ2-7, with D maybe TRBD1 (6 bases). The germline V gene encodes CDR1 GTSNPN and CDR2 SVGIG (reference sequence). The germline V and J ends were trimmed by 2 bases and 7 bases, with 9 bases remaining between them. This CDR3 spans 11 amino acids. The CDR3 is CAWSPDREQYF. The DNA of the CDR3 is TGTGCCTGGAGTCCGGACAGAGAGCAGTACTTC.

Regarding this clone: Given a far larger clone just one base away, this is likely a sequencing read error. V and J are TRBV4-1 and TRBJ2-3; 12 bases are shared with TRBD2. The length of the CDR3 is 17 residues. Germline V lookup: CDR1 MGHRA, CDR2 YSYEKL. The J segment lost 8 bases and the V segment lost 4 bases, leaving 13 bases of the junction unmatched. The CDR3: CASSRDHQLAGGGTQYF. CDR3 DNA: TGCGCCAGCAGCCGAGATCATCAACTAGCGGGAGGTGGTACGCAGTATTTT.

The chain has TRBV28 and TRBJ2-3, with a possible D match to TRBD1 (6 bases). Germline lookup yields CDR1 MDHEN and CDR2 SYDVKM. This CDR3 is 14 amino acids long. The germline V and J ends were trimmed by 4 bases and 7 bases, with 15 bases remaining between them. CDR3 amino acids: CASSSPPRGHTQYF. The CDR3 DNA is TGTGCCAGCAGTTCACCCCCCAGGGGCCATACGCAGTATTTT. The full variable domain, its missing parts supplied by reference TRBV28 and TRBJ2-3, is DVKVTQSSRYLVKRTGEKVFLECVQDMDHENMFWYRQDPGLGLRLIYFSYDVKMKEKGDIPEGYSVSREKKERFSLILESASTNQTSMYLCASSSPPRGHTQYFGPGTRLTVL.

This clone was recorded only once. The V call is TRBV11-1, the J call TRBJ2-2; no clear D. The CDR3 extends over 12 amino acids. Trimming cost V 5 bases and J 5 bases, with 6 bases left between them. CDR1 and CDR2 (germline): SGHAT, FQDESV (reference sequence). CDR3 coding DNA: TGTGCCAGCAGCCCGGGTACCGGGGAGCTGTTTTTT. Residues: CASSPGTGELFF.

Points on this clone: Within the sample, other DNA sequences also encode this same CDR3. The V call is TRBV11-3, the J call TRBJ2-3; the D gene is possibly TRBD2 (6 bases). Per the germline V gene, CDR1 is SGHNT and CDR2 is YENEEA. The CDR3 extends over 14 amino acids. V was trimmed by 5 bases and J by 1 base, leaving 10 bases between them. The CDR3 sequence: CASSPGTGTDTQYF. DNA of the CDR3: TGTGCCAGCAGCCCAGGGACTGGCACAGATACGCAGTATTTT.

The gene calls are TRBV7-9 and TRBJ2-7; TRBD2 matches 9 bases. Per the germline V gene, CDR1 is SEHNR and CDR2 is FQNEAQ (reference sequence). The CDR3 spans 15 residues. J lost 6 bases, V lost 1 base, and 7 bases had no gene match. The CDR3 reads CASSLGAGGPGEQYF. In DNA, the CDR3 is TGTGCCAGCAGCTTAGGTGCGGGAGGGCCTGGCGAGCAGTACTTC.

The J gene is TRBJ2-7, the V gene TRBV2; 10 bases line up with TRBD2. Germline assignment: CDR1 SNHLY and CDR2 FYNNEI. Germline trimming cut 8 bases from V and 1 base from J; bases unmatched to any gene: 8. The CDR3 is 15 residues long. For the CDR3, the DNA is TGTGCCAGCGGCGGGGGAGCGGGAGGGTCCTACGAGCAGTACTTC. Residues: CASGGGAGGSYEQYF. Full variable domain (outside the CDR3, taken from reference TRBV2 and TRBJ2-7): EPEVTQTPSHQVTQMGQEVILRCVPISNHLYFYWYRQILGQKVEFLVSFYNNEISEKSEIFDDQFSVERPDGSNFTLKIRSTKLEDSAMYFCASGGGAGGSYEQYFGPGTRLTVT.

The chain carries TRBV27 and TRBJ1-2; D is ambiguous. The CDR3 contains 14 residues. The V gene's germline CDR1 is MNHEY and CDR2 SMNVEV (reference sequence). Trimming stripped 0 bases from V and 7 bases from J, with 12 bases between. Here the CDR3 reads CASSLSFSAGGYTF. The CDR3 DNA reads as TGTGCCAGCAGTTTATCATTTAGTGCCGGTGGCTACACCTTC.

The chain carries TRBV5-6 and TRBJ2-5; TRBD2 agrees at 10 bases. Trimming took 4 bases from V and 1 from J; bases not matched to a gene: 13. CDR3 size: 18 residues. Germline V gene sequence: CDR1 SGHDT, CDR2 YYEEEE. The CDR3 loop is CASSPPAQTSGPQETQYF. CDR3 sequence (DNA): TGTGCCAGCAGCCCCCCCGCCCAGACTAGCGGGCCCCAAGAGACCCAGTACTTC.

In the case of this clone: The same CDR3 also results from other DNA sequences found in this sample. The rearrangement links TRBV28 to TRBJ2-1, with 11 nucleotides matching TRBD2. This CDR3 has 17 residues. The V gene's germline CDR1 is MDHEN and CDR2 SYDVKM. Germline trimming cut 4 bases from V and 0 bases from J; bases unmatched to any gene: 5. This chain's CDR3 is CASSSLAGGSSYNEQFF. DNA for the CDR3: TGTGCCAGCAGTTCCCTAGCGGGAGGAAGCTCCTACAATGAGCAGTTCTTC.

This clone was observed once. V and J are TRBV10-3 and TRBJ2-1, with 13 bases aligning to TRBD2. This CDR3 region has 17 residues. Trimming removed 5 bases from V and 2 bases from J; junction bases left unmatched: 6. Per the germline V gene, CDR1 is ENHRY and CDR2 is SYGVKD. This CDR3 reads CAISTSGRALTYNEQFF. In DNA form, the CDR3 reads TGTGCCATCAGTACTAGCGGGAGGGCCTTGACCTACAATGAGCAGTTCTTC.

The chain joins TRBV10-2 to TRBJ2-7; TRBD2 aligns across 10 bases. From germline, CDR1 is WSHSY and CDR2 SAAADI. The ends lost 7 bases at V and 3 bases at J; junction bases unmatched: 3. This CDR3 is 13 amino acids long. CDR3 region: CASKQRGGYEQYF. In nucleotides, the CDR3 is TGCGCCAGCAAGCAGCGGGGGGGCTACGAGCAGTACTTC.

The chain is built from TRBV30 and TRBJ2-1, with no clear D. The germline gives CDR1 GTSNPN, CDR2 SVGIG (reference sequence). This CDR3 comprises 14 residues. Trimming cost V 0 bases and J 8 bases, with 14 bases left between them. CDR3 coding DNA: TGTGCCTGGAGTGTACGTGGGGTTGGCGATGAGCAGTTCTTC. It translates to CAWSVRGVGDEQFF.

This clone was counted once. The rearrangement uses TRBV11-2 and TRBJ1-4, with D uncertain. Germline CDR1 SGHAT, CDR2 FQNNGV. The CDR3 runs 17 residues. V lost 1 base, J lost 0 bases, and 12 bases lay in between. CDR3 sequence (DNA): TGTGCCAGCAGCTTAGGTCCGGGGAGGGCAACTAATGAAAAACTGTTTTTT. Residues: CASSLGPGRATNEKLFF.

This clone has just one count. V and J are TRBV18 and TRBJ1-2; 7 bases line up with TRBD1. In germline, CDR1 is KGHSH, CDR2 LQKENI. This CDR3 spans 12 amino acids. V was clipped by 4 bases and J by 6 bases; unmatched bases: 2. The CDR3 coding sequence is TGTGCCAGCTCACTCACAGGGGATGGCTACACCTTC. Translated, it gives CASSLTGDGYTF.